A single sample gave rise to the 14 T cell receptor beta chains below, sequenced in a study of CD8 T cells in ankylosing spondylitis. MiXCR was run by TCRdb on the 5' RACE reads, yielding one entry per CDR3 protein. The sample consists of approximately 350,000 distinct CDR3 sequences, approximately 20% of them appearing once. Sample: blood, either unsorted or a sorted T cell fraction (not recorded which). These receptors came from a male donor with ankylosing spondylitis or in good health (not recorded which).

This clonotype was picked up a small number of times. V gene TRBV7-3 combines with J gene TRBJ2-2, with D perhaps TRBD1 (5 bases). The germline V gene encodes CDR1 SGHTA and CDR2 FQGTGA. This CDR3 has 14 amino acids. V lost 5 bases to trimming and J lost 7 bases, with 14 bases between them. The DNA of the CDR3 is TGTGCCAGCAGCCCTGATGCAGGGAACGGGGAGCTGTTTTTT. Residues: CASSPDAGNGELFF.

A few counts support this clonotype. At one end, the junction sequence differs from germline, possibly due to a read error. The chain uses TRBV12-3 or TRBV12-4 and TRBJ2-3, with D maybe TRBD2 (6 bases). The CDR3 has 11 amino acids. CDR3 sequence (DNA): TGTGCCAGCAGTTTCGCGGGGCCCCCAGATTTT. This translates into CASSFAGPPDF.

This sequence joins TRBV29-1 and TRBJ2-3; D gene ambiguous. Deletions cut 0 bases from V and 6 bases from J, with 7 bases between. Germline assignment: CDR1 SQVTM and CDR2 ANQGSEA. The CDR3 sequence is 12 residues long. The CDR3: CSVEDQRDTQYF. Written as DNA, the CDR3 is TGCAGCGTTGAAGATCAACGGGATACGCAGTATTTT.

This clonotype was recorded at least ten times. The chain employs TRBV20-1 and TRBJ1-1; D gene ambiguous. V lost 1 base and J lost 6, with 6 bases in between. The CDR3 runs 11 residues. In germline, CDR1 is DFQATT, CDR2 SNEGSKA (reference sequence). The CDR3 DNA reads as TGCAGTGCTAGAGTAGGCGCTGAAGCTTTCTTT. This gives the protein CSARVGAEAFF.

CDR3 residues: CATSSPTPAVEQYF. The DNA of the CDR3 is TGTGCCACCAGCAGCCCCACCCCCGCGGTAGAGCAGTACTTC. The chain couples TRBV15 to TRBJ2-7, with D uncertain. V lost 3 bases and J 7 bases, leaving 16 bases between the germline ends. The CDR3 runs 14 residues. Germline CDR1 reads LNHNV; CDR2 reads YYDKDF (reference sequence).

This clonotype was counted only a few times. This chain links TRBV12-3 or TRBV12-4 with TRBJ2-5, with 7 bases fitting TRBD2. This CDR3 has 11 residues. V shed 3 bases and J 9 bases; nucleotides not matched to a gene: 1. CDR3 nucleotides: TGTGCCAGCAGTTTGGCGGGGGCCCAGTACTTC. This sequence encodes CASSLAGAQYF.

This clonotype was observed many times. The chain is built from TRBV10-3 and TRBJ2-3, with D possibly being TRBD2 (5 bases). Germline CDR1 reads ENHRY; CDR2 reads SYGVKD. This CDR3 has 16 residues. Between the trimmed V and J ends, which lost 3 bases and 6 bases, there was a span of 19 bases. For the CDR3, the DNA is TGTGCCATCAGTGATTCTGATTGGGTTCGGGGTGATACGCAGTATTTT. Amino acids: CAISDSDWVRGDTQYF.

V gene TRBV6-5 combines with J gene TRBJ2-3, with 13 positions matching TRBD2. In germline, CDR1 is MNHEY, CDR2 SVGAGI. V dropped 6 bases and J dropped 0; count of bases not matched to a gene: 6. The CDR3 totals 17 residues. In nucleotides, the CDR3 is TGTGCCAGCAGCTATGGGACTAGCGGGGAAAGCACAGATACGCAGTATTTT. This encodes CASSYGTSGESTDTQYF.

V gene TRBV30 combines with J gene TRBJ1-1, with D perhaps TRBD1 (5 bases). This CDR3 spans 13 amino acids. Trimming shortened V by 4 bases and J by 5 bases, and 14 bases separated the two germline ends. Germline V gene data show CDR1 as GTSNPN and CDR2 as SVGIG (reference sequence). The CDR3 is CAWMLGTGTEAFF. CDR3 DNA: TGTGCCTGGATGCTAGGGACGGGGACTGAAGCTTTCTTT.

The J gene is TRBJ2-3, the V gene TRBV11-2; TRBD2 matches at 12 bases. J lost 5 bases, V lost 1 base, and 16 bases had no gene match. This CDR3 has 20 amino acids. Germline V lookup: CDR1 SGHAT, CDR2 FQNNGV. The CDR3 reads CASSLGGAWGLAGALDTQYF. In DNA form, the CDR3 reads TGTGCCAGCAGCTTAGGGGGCGCGTGGGGACTAGCGGGCGCGTTAGATACGCAGTATTTT.

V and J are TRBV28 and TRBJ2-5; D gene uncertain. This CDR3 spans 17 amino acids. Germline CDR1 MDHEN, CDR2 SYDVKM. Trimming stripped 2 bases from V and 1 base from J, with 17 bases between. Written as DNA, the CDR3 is TGTGCCAGCAGTTTAGGACGGGCGACCTGGGGCCAAGAGACCCAGTACTTC. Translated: CASSLGRATWGQETQYF.

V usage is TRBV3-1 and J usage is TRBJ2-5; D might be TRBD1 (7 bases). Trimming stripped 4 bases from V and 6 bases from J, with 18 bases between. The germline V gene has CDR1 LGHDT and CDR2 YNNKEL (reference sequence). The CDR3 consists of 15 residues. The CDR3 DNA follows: TGTGCCAGCAGCCGGATCGGACAGGCGGGGAAGACCCAGTACTTC. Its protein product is CASSRIGQAGKTQYF.

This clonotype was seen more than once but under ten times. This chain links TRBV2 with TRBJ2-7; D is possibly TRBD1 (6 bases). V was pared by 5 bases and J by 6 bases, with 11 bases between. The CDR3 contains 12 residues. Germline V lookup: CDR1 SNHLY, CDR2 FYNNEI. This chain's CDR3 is CASSYRVSEQYF. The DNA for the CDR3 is TGTGCCAGCAGTTACAGGGTTTCCGAGCAGTACTTC.

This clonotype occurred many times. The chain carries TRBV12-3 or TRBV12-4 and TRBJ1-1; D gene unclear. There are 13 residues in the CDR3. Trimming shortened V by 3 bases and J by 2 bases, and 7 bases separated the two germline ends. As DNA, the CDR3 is TGTGCCAGCAGTTTTTTCACAAACACTGAAGCTTTCTTT. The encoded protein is CASSFFTNTEAFF.